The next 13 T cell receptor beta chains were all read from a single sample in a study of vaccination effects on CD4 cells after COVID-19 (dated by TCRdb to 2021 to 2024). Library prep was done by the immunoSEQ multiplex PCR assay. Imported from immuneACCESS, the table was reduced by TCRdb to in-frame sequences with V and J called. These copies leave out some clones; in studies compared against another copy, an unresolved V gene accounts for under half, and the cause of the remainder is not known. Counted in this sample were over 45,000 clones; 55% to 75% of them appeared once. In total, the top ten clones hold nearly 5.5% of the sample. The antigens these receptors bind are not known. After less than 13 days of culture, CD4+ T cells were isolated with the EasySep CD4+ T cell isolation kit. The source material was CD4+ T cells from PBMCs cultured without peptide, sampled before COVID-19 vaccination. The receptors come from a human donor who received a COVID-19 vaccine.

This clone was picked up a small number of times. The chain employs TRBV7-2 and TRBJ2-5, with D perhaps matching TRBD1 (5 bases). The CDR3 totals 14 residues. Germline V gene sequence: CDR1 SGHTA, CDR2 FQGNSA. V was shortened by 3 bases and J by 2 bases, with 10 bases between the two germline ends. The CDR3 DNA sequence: TGTGCCAGCAGCTTCGCAGGGTCACAAGAGACCCAGTACTTC. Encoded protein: CASSFAGSQETQYF.

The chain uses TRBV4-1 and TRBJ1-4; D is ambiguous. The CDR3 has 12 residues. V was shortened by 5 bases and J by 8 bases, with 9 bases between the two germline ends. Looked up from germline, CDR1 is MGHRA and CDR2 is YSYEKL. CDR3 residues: CASSWYVEKLFF. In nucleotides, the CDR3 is TGCGCCAGCAGCTGGTACGTGGAAAAACTGTTTTTT.

DNA for the CDR3: TGCGCCAGCAGCCGGGACGGTCCAGGGGGCGCAAGGGGCTACACCTTC. Translated, it gives CASSRDGPGGARGYTF. The V and J genes are TRBV5-1 and TRBJ1-2; 8 bases are shared with TRBD1. Per the germline V gene, CDR1 is SGHRS and CDR2 is YFSETQ. The CDR3 contains 16 residues. With 4 bases clipped from V and 8 bases from J, the junction kept 16 bases outside the gene matches.

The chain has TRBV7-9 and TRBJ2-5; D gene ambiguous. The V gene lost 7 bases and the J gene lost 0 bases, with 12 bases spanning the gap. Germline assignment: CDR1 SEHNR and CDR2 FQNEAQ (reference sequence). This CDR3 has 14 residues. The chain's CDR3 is CASTPGGNQETQYF. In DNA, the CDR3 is TGTGCCAGCACCCCAGGTGGTAACCAAGAGACCCAGTACTTC.

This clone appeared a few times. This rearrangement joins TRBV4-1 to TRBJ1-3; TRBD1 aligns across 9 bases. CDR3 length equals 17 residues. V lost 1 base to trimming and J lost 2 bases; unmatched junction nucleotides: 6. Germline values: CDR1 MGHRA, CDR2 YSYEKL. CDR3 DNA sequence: TGCGCCAGCAGCCAAGTATTAGGACAGGGGACTGGAAACACCATATATTTT. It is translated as CASSQVLGQGTGNTIYF.

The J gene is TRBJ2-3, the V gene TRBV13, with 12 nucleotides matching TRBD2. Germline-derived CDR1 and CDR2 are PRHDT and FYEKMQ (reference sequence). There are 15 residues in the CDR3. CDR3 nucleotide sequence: TGTGCTACCGGGCTAGCGGGAGGGGAGACAGATACGCAGTATTTT. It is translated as CATGLAGGETDTQYF.

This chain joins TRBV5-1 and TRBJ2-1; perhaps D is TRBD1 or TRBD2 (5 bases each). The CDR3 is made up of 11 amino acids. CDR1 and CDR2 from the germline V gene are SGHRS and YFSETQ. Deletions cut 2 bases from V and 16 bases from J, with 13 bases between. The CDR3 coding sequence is TGCGCCAGCAGCTTAGAGGGGATCCAATTCTTC. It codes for CASSLEGIQFF. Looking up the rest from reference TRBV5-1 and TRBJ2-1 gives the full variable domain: KAGVTQTPRYLIKTRGQQVTLSCSPISGHRSVSWYQQTPGQGLQFLFEYFSETQRNKGNFPGRFSGRQFSNSRSEMNVSTLELGDSALYLCASSLEGIQFFGPGTRLTVL.

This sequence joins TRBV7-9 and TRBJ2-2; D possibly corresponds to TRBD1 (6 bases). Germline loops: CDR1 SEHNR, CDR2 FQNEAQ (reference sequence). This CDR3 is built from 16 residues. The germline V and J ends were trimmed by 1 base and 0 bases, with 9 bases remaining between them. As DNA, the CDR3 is TGTGCCAGCAGCTTAGAGGCAGGGGCGAACACCGGGGAGCTGTTTTTT. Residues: CASSLEAGANTGELFF. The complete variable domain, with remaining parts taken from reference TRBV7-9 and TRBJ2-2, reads DTGVSQNPRHKITKRGQNVTFRCDPISEHNRLYWYRQTLGQGPEFLTYFQNEAQLEKSRLLSDRFSAERPKGSFSTLEIQRTEQGDSAMYLCASSLEAGANTGELFFGEGSRLTVL.

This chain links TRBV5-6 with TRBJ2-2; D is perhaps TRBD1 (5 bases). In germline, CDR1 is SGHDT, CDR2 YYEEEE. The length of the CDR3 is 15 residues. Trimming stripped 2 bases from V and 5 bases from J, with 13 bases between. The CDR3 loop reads CASSFTQGPTGELFF. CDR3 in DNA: TGTGCCAGCAGCTTCACCCAGGGCCCAACCGGGGAGCTGTTTTTT.

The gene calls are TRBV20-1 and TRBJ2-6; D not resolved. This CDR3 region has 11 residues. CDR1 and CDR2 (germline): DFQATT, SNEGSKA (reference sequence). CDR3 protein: CSGAGANVLTF. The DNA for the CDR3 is TGCAGCGGAGCTGGGGCCAACGTCCTGACTTTC.

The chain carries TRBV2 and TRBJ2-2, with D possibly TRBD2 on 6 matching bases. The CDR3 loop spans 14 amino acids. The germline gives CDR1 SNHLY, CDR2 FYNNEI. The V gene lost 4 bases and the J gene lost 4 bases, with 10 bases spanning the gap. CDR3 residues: CASSAGGFTGELFF. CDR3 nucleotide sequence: TGTGCCAGCAGTGCCGGGGGATTCACCGGGGAGCTGTTTTTT.

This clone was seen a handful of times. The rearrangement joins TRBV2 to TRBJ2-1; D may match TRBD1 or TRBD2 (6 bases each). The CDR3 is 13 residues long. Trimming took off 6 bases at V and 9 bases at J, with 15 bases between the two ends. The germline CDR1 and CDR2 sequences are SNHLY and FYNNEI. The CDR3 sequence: CASSRDKGGEQFF. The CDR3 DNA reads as TGTGCCAGCAGCCGTGACAAGGGGGGTGAGCAGTTCTTC.

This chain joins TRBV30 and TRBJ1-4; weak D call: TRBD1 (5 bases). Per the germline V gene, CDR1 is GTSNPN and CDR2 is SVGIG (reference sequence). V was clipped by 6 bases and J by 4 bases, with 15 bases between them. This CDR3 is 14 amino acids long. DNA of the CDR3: TGTGCCTGCCTATCCGGGACCAGTAATGAAAAACTGTTTTTT. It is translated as CACLSGTSNEKLFF. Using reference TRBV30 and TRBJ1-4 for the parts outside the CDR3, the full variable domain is SQTIHQWPATLVQPVGSPLSLECTVEGTSNPNLYWYRQAAGRGLQLLFYSVGIGQISSEVPQNLSASRPQDRQFILSSKKLLLSDSGFYLCACLSGTSNEKLFFGSGTQLSVL.